This T cell receptor (beta chain) was sequenced during a study of vaccination effects on CD4 cells after COVID-19. Study background: The ViraFEST assay expanded antigen-specific CD4+ T cells with viral peptide pools before sequencing. Overall study results and limits: In the late period after vaccination, infection- and vaccine-induced clones contracted markedly.

CDR1 is SGHRS, CDR2 YFSETQ, per germline. There are 16 residues in the CDR3. J was trimmed by 4 bases and V by 4 bases; bases with no gene match: 9. Once cultured for approximately ten days, the cells underwent separation to obtain CD4+ T cells. The person was diagnosed with PCR-confirmed SARS-CoV-2 infection between March and December 2020. Two-dose vaccination with either BNT162b2 or mRNA-1273 was given to the participants. In the cultures, half the medium was exchanged for IL-2 medium on days 3 and 7. TCRdb keeps only in-frame clones here, not all; method: immunoSEQ multiplex PCR. The table has about 46,000 clones, nearly 75% seen once. This clone was seen only once. The antigen is not known.

Sequenced material: CD4+ T cells from PBMCs cultured without peptide, taken after COVID-19 vaccination. The source is a human donor who had a prior SARS-CoV-2 infection. The chain links TRBV5-1 to TRBJ2-7, with 12 bases lining up with TRBD2. CDR3 sequence reads: CASSREGLAGQYEQYF. CDR3 coding DNA: TGCGCCAGCAGCCGAGAAGGACTAGCGGGGCAGTACGAGCAGTACTTC.